The clone carrying this TCR beta chain was seen repeatedly, ten times or more. Its antigen is as yet unknown. These data originate in a study of T cells after yellow fever vaccination. CDR3 length: 12 residues. The germline V and J ends were trimmed by 3 bases and 10 bases, with 11 bases remaining between them. CDR1 and CDR2 (germline): SGHRS, YFSETQ. 5'RACE template switching produced TCR cDNA carrying a universal primer site and UMIs. TCRdb analysed the 5' RACE reads with MiXCR anew, one entry per CDR3 protein. The sample gives some 69,000 distinct CDR3 sequences, 5% to 6.5% of which show up once; around 2.2% is in the top ten. Regarding the study as a whole: Researchers cautioned that FACS-sorted repertoires could harbor abundant clonotypes contaminating from the bulk population.

The sequencing used CD4+ T cells sorted from PBMCs, collected approximately 15 days after the first yellow fever vaccination. This rearrangement joins TRBV5-1 to TRBJ2-1; D unresolved. The TCR was taken from a man aged 18 to 29 who received the YFV17D yellow fever vaccine. The CDR3 DNA sequence: TGCGCCAGCAGCTCCGGCTATGGGGAGCAGTTCTTC. It translates to CASSSGYGEQFF.